This TCR beta chain was recorded in a study of T cell responses to AZD1222 COVID-19 vaccine. Clones were read by immunoSEQ multiplex PCR, and TCRdb kept only the in-frame ones, dropping some. This table holds about 130,000 clones, 85% to 95% found once. The V gene's germline CDR1 is SNHLY and CDR2 FYNNEI. With V trimmed by 6 bases and J by 4 bases, 6 bases remained unmatched. This CDR3 has 15 amino acids. Concerning this clone: Its antigen is not identified.

Findings and limits, study-wide: Breadth and depth of Spike-specific TCRs rose after two AZD1222 doses. Donor demographics were predominantly white British with a female majority; clonal diversity may be underestimated.

This clonotype originated in an adult in good health. The chain carries TRBV2 and TRBJ2-1; TRBD2 matches 10 bases. The sample in question was peripheral blood, obtained on day 0 of AZD1222 vaccination. DNA for the CDR3: TGTGCCAGCAGGATAGCGGGGGGAGCATACAATGAGCAGTTCTTC. Encoded protein: CASRIAGGAYNEQFF.